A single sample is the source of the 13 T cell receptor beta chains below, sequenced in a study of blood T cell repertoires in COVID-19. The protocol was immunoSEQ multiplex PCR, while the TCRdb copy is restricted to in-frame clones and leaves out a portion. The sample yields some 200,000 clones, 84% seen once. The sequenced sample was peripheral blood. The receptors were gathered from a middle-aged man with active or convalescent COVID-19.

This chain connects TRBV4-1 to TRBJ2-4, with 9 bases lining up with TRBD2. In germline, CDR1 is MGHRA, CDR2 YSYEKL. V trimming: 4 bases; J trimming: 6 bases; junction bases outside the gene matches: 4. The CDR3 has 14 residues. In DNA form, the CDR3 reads TGCGCCAGCAGCCCTAGCGGGGCCTCAAACATTCAGTACTTC. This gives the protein CASSPSGASNIQYF.

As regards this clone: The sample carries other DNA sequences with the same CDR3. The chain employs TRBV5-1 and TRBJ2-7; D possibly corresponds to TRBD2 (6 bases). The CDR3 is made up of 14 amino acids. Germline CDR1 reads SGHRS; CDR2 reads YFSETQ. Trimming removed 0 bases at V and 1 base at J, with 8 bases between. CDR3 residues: CASSLVGGSYEQYF. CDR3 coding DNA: TGCGCCAGCAGCTTGGTGGGAGGTTCCTACGAGCAGTACTTC.

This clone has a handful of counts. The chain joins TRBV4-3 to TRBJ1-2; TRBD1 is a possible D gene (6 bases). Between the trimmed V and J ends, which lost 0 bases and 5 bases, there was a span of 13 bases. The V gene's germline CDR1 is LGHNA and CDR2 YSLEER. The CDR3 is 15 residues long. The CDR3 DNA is TGCGCCAGCAGCCAAGATCACAGGGTAGGATATGGCTACACCTTC. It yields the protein CASSQDHRVGYGYTF.

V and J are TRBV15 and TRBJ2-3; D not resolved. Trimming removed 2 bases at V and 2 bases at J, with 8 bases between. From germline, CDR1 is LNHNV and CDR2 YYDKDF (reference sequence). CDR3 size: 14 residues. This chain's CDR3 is CATSRYRNTDTQYF. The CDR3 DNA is TGTGCCACCAGCAGATACAGAAACACAGATACGCAGTATTTT.

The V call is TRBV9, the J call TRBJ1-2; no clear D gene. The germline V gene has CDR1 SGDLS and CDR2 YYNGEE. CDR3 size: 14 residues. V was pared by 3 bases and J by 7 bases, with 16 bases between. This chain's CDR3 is CASSASGLRRGYTF. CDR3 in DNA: TGTGCCAGCAGCGCCTCCGGGTTGAGACGTGGCTACACCTTC. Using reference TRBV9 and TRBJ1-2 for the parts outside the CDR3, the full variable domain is DSGVTQTPKHLITATGQRVTLRCSPRSGDLSVYWYQQSLDQGLQFLIQYYNGEERAKGNILERFSAQQFPDLHSELNLSSLELGDSALYFCASSASGLRRGYTFGSGTRLTVV.

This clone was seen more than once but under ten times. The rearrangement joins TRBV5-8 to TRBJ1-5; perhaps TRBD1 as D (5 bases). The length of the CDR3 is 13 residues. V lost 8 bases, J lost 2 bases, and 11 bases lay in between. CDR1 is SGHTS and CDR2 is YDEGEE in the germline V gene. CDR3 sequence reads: CASQGSGNQPQHF. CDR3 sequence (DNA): TGTGCCAGTCAGGGATCAGGCAATCAGCCCCAGCATTTT.

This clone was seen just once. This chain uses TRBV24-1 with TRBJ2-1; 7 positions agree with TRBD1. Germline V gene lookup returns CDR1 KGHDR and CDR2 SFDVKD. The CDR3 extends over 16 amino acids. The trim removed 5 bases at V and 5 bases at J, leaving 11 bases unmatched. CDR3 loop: CATSGIRGWADNEQFF. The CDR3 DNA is TGTGCCACCAGTGGAATCAGGGGGTGGGCGGACAATGAGCAGTTCTTC.

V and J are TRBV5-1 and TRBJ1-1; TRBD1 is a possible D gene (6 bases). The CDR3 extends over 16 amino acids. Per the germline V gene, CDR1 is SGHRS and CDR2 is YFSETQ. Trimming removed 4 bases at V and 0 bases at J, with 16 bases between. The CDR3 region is CASSLNPDSLNTEAFF. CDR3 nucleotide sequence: TGCGCCAGCAGCCTCAATCCGGACAGTTTGAACACTGAAGCTTTCTTT. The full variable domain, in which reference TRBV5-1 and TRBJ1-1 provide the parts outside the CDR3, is KAGVTQTPRYLIKTRGQQVTLSCSPISGHRSVSWYQQTPGQGLQFLFEYFSETQRNKGNFPGRFSGRQFSNSRSEMNVSTLELGDSALYLCASSLNPDSLNTEAFFGQGTRLTVV.

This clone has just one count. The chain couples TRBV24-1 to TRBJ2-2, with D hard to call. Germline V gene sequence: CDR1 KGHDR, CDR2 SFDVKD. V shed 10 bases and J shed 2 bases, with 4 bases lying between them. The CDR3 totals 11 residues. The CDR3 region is CATQNTGELFF. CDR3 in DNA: TGTGCCACTCAAAACACCGGGGAGCTGTTTTTT.

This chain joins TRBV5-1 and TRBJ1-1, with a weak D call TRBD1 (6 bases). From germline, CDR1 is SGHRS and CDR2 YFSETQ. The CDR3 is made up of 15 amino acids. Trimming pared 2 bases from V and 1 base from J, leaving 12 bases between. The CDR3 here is CASSLRTASNTEAFF. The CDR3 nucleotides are TGCGCCAGCAGCTTAAGGACAGCATCGAACACTGAAGCTTTCTTT. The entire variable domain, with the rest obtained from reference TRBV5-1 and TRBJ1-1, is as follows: KAGVTQTPRYLIKTRGQQVTLSCSPISGHRSVSWYQQTPGQGLQFLFEYFSETQRNKGNFPGRFSGRQFSNSRSEMNVSTLELGDSALYLCASSLRTASNTEAFFGQGTRLTVV.

CDR3 loop: CASSSLLGYNEQFF. The CDR3 bases are TGTGCCAGCAGCTCCCTTCTAGGTTACAATGAGCAGTTCTTC. The genes are TRBV7-2 and TRBJ2-1; D is undetermined. The CDR3 totals 14 residues. Trimming took off 4 bases at V and 4 bases at J, with 11 bases between the two ends. CDR1 and CDR2 from the germline V gene are SGHTA and FQGNSA.

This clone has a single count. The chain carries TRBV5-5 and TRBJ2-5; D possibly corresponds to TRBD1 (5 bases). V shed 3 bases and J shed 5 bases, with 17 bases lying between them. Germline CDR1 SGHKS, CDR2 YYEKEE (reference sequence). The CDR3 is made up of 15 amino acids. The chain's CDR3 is CASSSGFIAYETQYF. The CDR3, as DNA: TGTGCCAGCAGCTCAGGGTTTATTGCGTACGAGACCCAGTACTTC.

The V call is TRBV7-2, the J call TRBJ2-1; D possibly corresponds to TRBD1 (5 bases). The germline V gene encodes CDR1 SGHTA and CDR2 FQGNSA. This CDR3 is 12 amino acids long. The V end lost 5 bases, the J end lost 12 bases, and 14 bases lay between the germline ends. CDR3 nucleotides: TGTGCCAGCAGCGTGCAGGGTGATACGCAGTTCTTC. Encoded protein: CASSVQGDTQFF.